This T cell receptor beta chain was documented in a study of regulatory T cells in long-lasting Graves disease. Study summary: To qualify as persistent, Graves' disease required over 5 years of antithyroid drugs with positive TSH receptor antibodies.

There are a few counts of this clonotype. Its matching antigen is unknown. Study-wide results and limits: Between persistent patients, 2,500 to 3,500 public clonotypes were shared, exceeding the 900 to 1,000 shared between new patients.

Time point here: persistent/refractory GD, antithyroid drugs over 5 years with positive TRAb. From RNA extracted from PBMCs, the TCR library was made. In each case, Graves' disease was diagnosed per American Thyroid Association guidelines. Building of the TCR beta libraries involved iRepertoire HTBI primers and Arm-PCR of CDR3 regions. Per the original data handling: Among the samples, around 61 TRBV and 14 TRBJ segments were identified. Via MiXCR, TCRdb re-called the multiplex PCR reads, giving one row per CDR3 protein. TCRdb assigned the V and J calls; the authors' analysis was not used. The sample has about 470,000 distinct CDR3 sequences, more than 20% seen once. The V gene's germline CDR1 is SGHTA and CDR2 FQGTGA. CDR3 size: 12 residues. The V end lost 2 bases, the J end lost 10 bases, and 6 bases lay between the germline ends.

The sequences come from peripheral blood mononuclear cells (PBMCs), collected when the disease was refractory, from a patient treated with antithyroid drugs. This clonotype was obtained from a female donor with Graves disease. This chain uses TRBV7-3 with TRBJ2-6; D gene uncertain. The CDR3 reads CASSLGRNVLTF. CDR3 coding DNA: TGTGCCAGCAGCTTAGGGCGAAACGTCCTGACTTTC.